This TCR beta chain was documented in a study of cytomegalovirus exposure and HLA in healthy donors. The CDR3 extends over 16 amino acids. V was pared by 0 bases and J by 2 bases, with 11 bases between. Germline assignment: CDR1 KGHSH and CDR2 LQKENI. This clone appeared a single time. The PCR had 60 Vbeta and 13 Jbeta primers. Repertoires were generated with immunoSEQ multiplex PCR, while TCRdb's copy carries only in-frame clones and drops some. This sample has more than 85,000 clones, with roughly 75% found just once. The rearrangement uses TRBV18 and TRBJ1-3; perhaps TRBD1 as D (5 bases). This clonotype originated in a woman aged 18 to 35 in good health and CMV-seropositive. Sequencing used PBMCs. The CDR3 DNA follows: TGTGCCAGCTCACCACCGGTCAGGGCTGCTGGAAACACCATATATTTT. Protein sequence: CASSPPVRAAGNTIYF.